Listed below are T cell receptor beta chains from one sample, sequenced in a study of memory CD4+ T cells and cytomegalovirus serostatus. Libraries were prepared by immunoSEQ multiplex PCR; TCRdb keeps only in-frame clonotypes and omits some of them. Of 50,000 to 75,000 clones in the sample, 82% were seen once. The sample taken for sequencing was memory CD4+ T cells from blood. The source of these receptors is an adult in good health and CMV-seronegative. CDR3s include the opening cysteine and the closing phenylalanine or tryptophan. The order of the fields is clone size, J gene, D gene, V gene, CDR3 protein, CDR3 DNA. The D gene is left open where the match is weak. Where a row states a size, it is once, few, many or the class of an expanded clone; other rows omit it.

>NA|TRBJ1-1|NA|TRBV5-6
CASSLDPNTEAFF
TGTGCCAGCAGCTTGGATCCGAACACTGAAGCTTTCTTT
>NA|TRBJ1-3|NA|TRBV7-6
CASSPAVPGNTIYF
TGTGCCAGCAGCCCCGCGGTCCCTGGAAACACCATATATTTT
>once|TRBJ2-3|TRBD1|TRBV9
CASSARQGMRTDTQYF
TGTGCCAGCAGCGCCCGACAGGGTATGCGTACAGATACGCAGTATTTT
>few|TRBJ2-2|TRBD2|TRBV9
CASSAGLAVLNTGELFF
TGTGCCAGCAGCGCGGGACTAGCGGTTTTAAACACCGGGGAGCTGTTTTTT
>NA|TRBJ1-2|NA|TRBV9
CASSPSEGHSGTF
TGTGCCAGCAGCCCCTCCGAGGGTCACTCCGGCACCTTC
>NA|TRBJ1-2|NA|TRBV28
CASSLLGTDRGYTF
TGTGCCAGCAGTTTACTCGGGACGGACCGGGGCTACACCTTC
>once|TRBJ1-3|NA|TRBV7-9
CASSGGKGQSSGNTIYF
TGTGCCAGCAGCGGGGGGAAGGGCCAGAGCTCTGGAAACACCATATATTTT
>NA|TRBJ2-1|NA|TRBV11-3
CASSRGITDYNEQFF
TGTGCCAGCAGCCGAGGAATAACAGATTACAATGAGCAGTTCTTC
>NA|TRBJ2-1|TRBD2|TRBV2
CASSAPGLAAYNEQFF
TGTGCCAGCAGTGCTCCGGGACTAGCGGCCTACAATGAGCAGTTCTTC
>NA|TRBJ2-7|NA|TRBV7-8
CASSFTGTSALEQYF
TGTGCCAGCAGCTTCACCGGGACAAGCGCCCTCGAGCAGTACTTC
>medium-sized|TRBJ1-1|NA|TRBV18
CASSPLGSEAFF
TGTGCCAGCTCACCATTGGGCAGTGAAGCTTTCTTT
>NA|TRBJ1-2|NA|TRBV9
CASSVATGEEYGYTF
TGTGCCAGCAGCGTAGCTACGGGGGAGGAGTATGGCTACACCTTC
>NA|TRBJ2-7|TRBD1|TRBV7-9
CASSKTGTGSYEQYF
TGTGCCAGCAGCAAGACCGGGACAGGATCCTACGAGCAGTACTTC
>NA|TRBJ1-1|NA|TRBV6-1
CASSPTGTVAFF
TGTGCCAGCAGTCCTACCGGGACCGTAGCTTTCTTT
>once|TRBJ1-1|TRBD1|TRBV6-5
CASSYSLDRFNTEAFF
TGTGCCAGCAGTTACTCCCTGGACAGGTTTAACACTGAAGCTTTCTTT
>NA|TRBJ2-1|TRBD2|TRBV7-2
CASSRRLAGLSYNEQFF
TGTGCCAGCAGCCGCCGACTAGCGGGCCTATCCTACAATGAGCAGTTCTTC
>NA|TRBJ1-2|TRBD1|TRBV11-2
CASSRDRGRGYTF
TGTGCCAGCAGCCGCGACAGGGGTAGGGGCTACACCTTC
>few|TRBJ1-1|NA|TRBV5-3
CARRDPGSTEAFF
TGTGCCAGAAGGGACCCAGGGAGCACTGAAGCTTTCTTT
>NA|TRBJ2-1|NA|TRBV7-9
CASSSYGAGYNEQFF
TGTGCCAGCAGCTCCTACGGGGCGGGATACAATGAGCAGTTCTTC
>NA|TRBJ2-2|NA|TRBV7-9
CASSWTANTGELFF
TGTGCCAGCAGCTGGACTGCGAACACCGGGGAGCTGTTTTTT
>NA|TRBJ2-5|TRBD2|TRBV19
CASSAGTSGGRGAQYF
TGTGCCAGTAGCGCCGGGACTAGCGGGGGTCGAGGGGCCCAGTACTTC
>NA|TRBJ1-2|NA|TRBV6-1
CASGSRARGYGYTF
TGTGCCAGCGGCTCTCGGGCCCGGGGGTATGGCTACACCTTC
>NA|TRBJ2-1|NA|TRBV5-4
CASSLVGHRVF
TGTGCCAGCAGCTTGGTTGGGCATAGGGTCTTC
>few|TRBJ1-1|NA|TRBV25-1
CASSDQGKNTEAFF
TGTGCCAGCAGTGATCAGGGTAAGAACACTGAAGCTTTCTTT
>NA|TRBJ1-2|TRBD1|TRBV9
CASSPSGTGGHGYTF
TGTGCCAGCAGCCCGTCCGGGACAGGGGGCCATGGCTACACCTTC
>NA|TRBJ1-3|NA|TRBV7-2
CASSTRPQGGNTIYF
TGTGCCAGCAGCACCCGTCCCCAGGGTGGAAACACCATATATTTT